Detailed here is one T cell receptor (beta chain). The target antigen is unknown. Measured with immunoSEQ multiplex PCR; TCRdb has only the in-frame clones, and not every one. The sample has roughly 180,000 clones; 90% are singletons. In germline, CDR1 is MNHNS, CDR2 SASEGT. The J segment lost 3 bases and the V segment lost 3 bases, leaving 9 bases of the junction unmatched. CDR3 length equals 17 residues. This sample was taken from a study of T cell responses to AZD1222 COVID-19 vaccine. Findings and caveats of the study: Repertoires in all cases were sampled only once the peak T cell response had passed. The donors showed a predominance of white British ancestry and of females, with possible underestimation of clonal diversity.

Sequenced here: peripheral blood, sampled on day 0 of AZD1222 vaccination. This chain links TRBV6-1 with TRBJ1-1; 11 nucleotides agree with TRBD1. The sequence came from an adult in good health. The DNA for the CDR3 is TGTGCCAGCAGTGAGAGGGGACAGGGGGTAGGGGACACTGAAGCTTTCTTT. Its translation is CASSERGQGVGDTEAFF.